The 2 T cell receptor beta chains given below trace back to one sample, sequenced in a study of T cell clonotyping in hematopoietic cell transplantation. Clones were sequenced by immunoSEQ multiplex PCR, and TCRdb holds only the in-frame ones, with some missing. The table includes over 4,500 clones, 72% detected once. This material consisted of PBMCs, taken 100 days after allogeneic stem cell transplant. These receptors were collected from a female patient in her 50s who had an allogeneic stem cell transplant, so the T cells may come from the graft donor. Some clones in this sample may be carry-over from other donors' samples.

The genes are TRBV2 and TRBJ1-3; the D gene is possibly TRBD1 (6 bases). The V gene's germline CDR1 is SNHLY and CDR2 FYNNEI. Trimming removed 4 bases at V and 9 bases at J, with 22 bases between. The CDR3 loop spans 16 amino acids. CDR3 loop: CASSGMGVTGGATIYF. The CDR3 nucleotides are TGTGCCAGCAGTGGCATGGGGGTGACAGGCGGGGCCACCATATATTTT.

Notes on this clone: The germline gene is not matched at one end of the junction; a read error may be the cause. V usage is TRBV10-3 and J usage is TRBJ2-7, with 8 bases fitting TRBD1. The CDR3 extends over 14 amino acids. Germline-derived CDR1 and CDR2 are ENHRY and SYGVKD. Written as DNA, the CDR3 is TGTGCCAGCAGTACCGGACAGGGCGGCGACGAGCAGTACTTC. It translates to CASSTGQGGDEQYF.